This entry is about one T cell receptor beta chain. Libraries were prepared by immunoSEQ multiplex PCR; TCRdb keeps only in-frame clonotypes and omits some of them. This table has 110,000 or so clones, around 90% appearing once. The V gene's germline CDR1 is SNHLY and CDR2 FYNNEI. J was trimmed by 13 bases and V by 2 bases; bases with no gene match: 3. This CDR3 spans 11 amino acids. These data are taken from a study of T cell responses to AZD1222 COVID-19 vaccine. This TCR came from an adult who received the MenACWY meningococcal vaccine as a control. This chain connects TRBV2 to TRBJ2-5; 8 bases agree with TRBD1. Sequencing used peripheral blood, obtained 28 days after the second dose of the MenACWY control vaccine. The CDR3 DNA sequence: TGTGCCAGCAGTGAATCAGGGGGCACGTACTTC. Protein sequence: CASSESGGTYF.